This is a list of T cell receptor beta chains from one sample in a study of vaccination and CD4 T cells after COVID-19. Antigens for these TCRs are unknown. TCRdb fed the PCR reads into MiXCR, producing one record per CDR3 protein. This sample has under 15,000 distinct CDR3 sequences; 50% to 55% occur once, and the top ten carry 16%. Sequenced sample: CD4+ T cells from blood, cultured in vitro. Receptors originate from a human donor who had recovered from COVID-19. Both conserved end residues are part of each CDR3. D genes are given only for firm matches. Not every row has a clone size; where given, it reads once, few, many or a size class.

DNA,CDR3,D,V,J,size
TGTGCCAGCTCACCCCAGCGGTCGGGTAACACCATATATTTT,CASSPQRSGNTIYF,NA,TRBV18,TRBJ1-3,NA
TGTGCCAGCAGCCTATTAGGACCCGGGAATAATTCACCCCTCCACTTT,CASSLLGPGNNSPLHF,NA,TRBV7-3,TRBJ1-6,NA
TGTGCCACCAGCAGAATGACAGATACGCAGTATTTT,CATSRMTDTQYF,NA,TRBV15,TRBJ2-3,NA
TGTGCCAGCAGCAAATCGCTGACTAGCGTCGACAATGAGCAGTTCTTC,CASSKSLTSVDNEQFF,NA,TRBV21-1,TRBJ2-1,once
TGCAGTCCCCCCGTGGGGGTTACCTATGGCTACACCTTC,CSPPVGVTYGYTF,NA,TRBV20-1,TRBJ1-2,NA
TGTGCCAGCAGCTCACCCGCAGGGATGAACACCGGGGAGCTGTTTTTT,CASSSPAGMNTGELFF,NA,TRBV7-9,TRBJ2-2,large
TGTGCCAGCAGCTTAACCGGGGGCACTGAAGCTTTCTTT,CASSLTGGTEAFF,NA,TRBV7-8,TRBJ1-1,NA
TGTGCCAGCAGCGGGGGTGACAGGGCTGGAAACACCATATATTTT,CASSGGDRAGNTIYF,TRBD1,TRBV7-2,TRBJ1-3,NA
TGTGCCAGCAGCCCTCCGGGACAGGGTGCCGGGGAGCTGTTTTTT,CASSPPGQGAGELFF,TRBD1,TRBV3-1,TRBJ2-2,NA
TGTGCCAGCAGCTCCCATGGAGACAGCGGGAGCTACGAGCAGTACTTC,CASSSHGDSGSYEQYF,TRBD2,TRBV7-9,TRBJ2-7,NA
TGTGCCAGCAGCTTTCGGCAGGACATTGACTACGAGCAGTACTTC,CASSFRQDIDYEQYF,NA,TRBV5-8,TRBJ2-7,few
TGTGCCTGGAGTTCTTTAGGGGACCAGCCCCAGCATTTT,CAWSSLGDQPQHF,NA,TRBV30,TRBJ1-5,NA
TGTGCCAGCAGTTTATTTTTGTTCGTGGGGGGCGAAGAGACCCAGTACTTC,CASSLFLFVGGEETQYF,NA,TRBV12-3/TRBV12-4,TRBJ2-5,NA
TGTGCCAGCAGCTTGGCCGCCCTCTCCTACGAGCAGTACTTC,CASSLAALSYEQYF,NA,TRBV5-5,TRBJ2-7,NA
TGTGCCAGCAGCTTACAGATGAATCAGCCCCAGCATTTT,CASSLQMNQPQHF,NA,TRBV7-2,TRBJ1-5,once
TGTGCCAGCAGCTTATTCTCCAAATTTGTAAATTCACCCCTCCACTTT,CASSLFSKFVNSPLHF,NA,TRBV7-2,TRBJ1-6,NA
TGTGCCAGCAGTGAGATGGCGGGAGACTCCTACGAGCAGTACTTC,CASSEMAGDSYEQYF,TRBD2,TRBV6-1,TRBJ2-7,few
TGTGCCTGGAGTGTACGTCAAGGGAATTCACCCCTCCACTTT,CAWSVRQGNSPLHF,NA,TRBV30,TRBJ1-6,few
TGTGCCAGTAGTATGGGGGATAGAGAGACCCAGTACTTC,CASSMGDRETQYF,NA,TRBV19,TRBJ2-5,few
TGCGCCAGCAGTGGGACTAGCGGGGGGAGCTCCTACAATGAGCAGTTCTTC,CASSGTSGGSSYNEQFF,TRBD2,TRBV10-2,TRBJ2-1,few
TGTGCCAGCACAGATAGCGGAGGCACCGGGGAGCTGTTTTTT,CASTDSGGTGELFF,NA,TRBV12-3/TRBV12-4,TRBJ2-2,large
TGTGCCAGCAGCATACAGGGACGTAGTGGCTACACCTTC,CASSIQGRSGYTF,NA,TRBV5-5,TRBJ1-2,once
TGCAGTGCTAGCGGGGCGGGAGTTGTCGGGGAGCTGTTTTTT,CSASGAGVVGELFF,TRBD2,TRBV20-1,TRBJ2-2,NA
TGTGCCTGGAGTGTGACGGACAGGGTGGTCCCCGAGCAGTACTTC,CAWSVTDRVVPEQYF,TRBD1,TRBV30,TRBJ2-7,NA
TGTGCCAGCAGCTTAATTTCCGGTCGGGATACGCAGTATTTT,CASSLISGRDTQYF,NA,TRBV7-9,TRBJ2-3,NA
TGTGCCAGCAGGGACAGGGGGAACACCGGGGAGCTGTTTTTT,CASRDRGNTGELFF,TRBD1,TRBV27,TRBJ2-2,NA
TGTGCCATCAGTGAGTCGCTTAACCGGGACATAGGGCACTCACCCCTCCACTTT,CAISESLNRDIGHSPLHF,NA,TRBV10-3,TRBJ1-6,NA
TGCGCCAGCAGCTCCCGGGAGGGGGGGGGCCCCTCCTACGAGCAGTACTTC,CASSSREGGGPSYEQYF,TRBD2,TRBV4-1,TRBJ2-7,NA
TGTGCCAGCAGCTCCGAGGGGGCGGGAAACATTCAGTACTTC,CASSSEGAGNIQYF,TRBD1,TRBV7-2,TRBJ2-4,NA
TGTGCCAGCAGTTTATCCGGACTAGCGGTCCCCTACGAGCAGTACTTC,CASSLSGLAVPYEQYF,TRBD2,TRBV27,TRBJ2-7,NA
TGCGCCAGCAGTGAGAGTTCGAGACCCAACAATGAGCAGTTCTTC,CASSESSRPNNEQFF,NA,TRBV10-2,TRBJ2-1,NA
TGTGCCAGCAGCCGAGGTACTAGCGAACTTGGGGGCACAGATACGCAGTATTTT,CASSRGTSELGGTDTQYF,TRBD2,TRBV7-9,TRBJ2-3,NA
TGTGCCACCGAGGGACAGGGAAACACTGAAGCTTTCTTT,CATEGQGNTEAFF,TRBD1,TRBV19,TRBJ1-1,NA
TGCAGTGCGACCGGGACTCGTAACTACGAGCAGTACTTC,CSATGTRNYEQYF,NA,TRBV20-1,TRBJ2-7,NA
TGTGCCAGCAGTATCAGTAGCACAGATACGCAGTATTTT,CASSISSTDTQYF,NA,TRBV7-3,TRBJ2-3,few
TGTGCCAGCAGTTTATTTGGGGGACCAAGCACAGATACGCAGTATTTT,CASSLFGGPSTDTQYF,NA,TRBV28,TRBJ2-3,NA
TGCAGTGCAATGCAAAACGGGGGAGGAGAGACCCAGAACTTC,CSAMQNGGGETQNF,NA,TRBV20-1,TRBJ2-5,NA
TGTGCCAGCAGCATTAGCGGGAGTAGGACCGGGGAGCTGTTTTTT,CASSISGSRTGELFF,TRBD2,TRBV5-5,TRBJ2-2,NA
TGTGCCAGCAGCCACCTCCGGGAGGCAGGACAGGAGTACACTGAAGCTTTCTTT,CASSHLREAGQEYTEAFF,TRBD1,TRBV7-2,TRBJ1-1,NA
TGTGCCAGCAAGACGGACAGAAATTCACCCCTCCACTTT,CASKTDRNSPLHF,NA,TRBV2,TRBJ1-6,NA
TGTGCCATCCGGACTAGCGGGATGGGCCCGACGCAGTATTTT,CAIRTSGMGPTQYF,TRBD2,TRBV10-3,TRBJ2-3,NA